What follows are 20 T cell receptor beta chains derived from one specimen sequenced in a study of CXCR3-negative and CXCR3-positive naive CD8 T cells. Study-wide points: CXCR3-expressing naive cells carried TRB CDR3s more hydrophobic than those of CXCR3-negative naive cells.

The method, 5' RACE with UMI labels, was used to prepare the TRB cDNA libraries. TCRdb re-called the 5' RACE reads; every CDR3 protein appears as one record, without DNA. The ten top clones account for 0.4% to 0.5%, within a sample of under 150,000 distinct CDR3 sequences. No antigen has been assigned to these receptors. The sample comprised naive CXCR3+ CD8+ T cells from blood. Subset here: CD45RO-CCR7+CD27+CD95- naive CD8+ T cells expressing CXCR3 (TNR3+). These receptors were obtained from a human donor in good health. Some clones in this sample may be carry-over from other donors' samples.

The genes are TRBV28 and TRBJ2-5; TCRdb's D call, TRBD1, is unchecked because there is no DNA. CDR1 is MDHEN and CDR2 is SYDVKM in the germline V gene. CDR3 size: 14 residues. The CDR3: CASSLGGRGETQYF. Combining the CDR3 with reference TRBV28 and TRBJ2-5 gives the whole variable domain DVKVTQSSRYLVKRTGEKVFLECVQDMDHENMFWYRQDPGLGLRLIYFSYDVKMKEKGDIPEGYSVSREKKERFSLILESASTNQTSMYLCASSLGGRGETQYFGPGTRLLVL.

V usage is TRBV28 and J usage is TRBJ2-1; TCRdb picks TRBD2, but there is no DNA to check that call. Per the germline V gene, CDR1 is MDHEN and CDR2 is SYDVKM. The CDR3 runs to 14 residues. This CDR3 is CASNEALNEGEQFF.

The CDR3 is CASSFLTVYEQYF. This chain uses TRBV12-3 or TRBV12-4 with TRBJ2-7; TCRdb's D gene call, TRBD1, goes unchecked for lack of DNA. The CDR3 contains 13 residues.

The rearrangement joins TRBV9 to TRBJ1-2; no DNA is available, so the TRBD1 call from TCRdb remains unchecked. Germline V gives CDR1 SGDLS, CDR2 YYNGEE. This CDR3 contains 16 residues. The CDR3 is CASSVEPDRLFTGYTF.

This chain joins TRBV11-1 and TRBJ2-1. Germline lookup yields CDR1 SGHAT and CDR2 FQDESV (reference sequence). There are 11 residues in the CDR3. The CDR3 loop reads CASSHDYEQFF. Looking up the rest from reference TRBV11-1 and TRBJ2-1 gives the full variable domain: EAEVAQSPRYKITEKSQAVAFWCDPISGHATLYWYRQILGQGPELLVQFQDESVVDDSQLPKDRFSAERLKGVDSTLKIQPAELGDSAMYLCASSHDYEQFFGPGTRLTVL.

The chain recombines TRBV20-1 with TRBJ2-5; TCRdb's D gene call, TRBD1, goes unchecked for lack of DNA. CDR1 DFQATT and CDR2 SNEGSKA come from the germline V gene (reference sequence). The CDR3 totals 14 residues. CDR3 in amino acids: CSASASQGFATQHF.

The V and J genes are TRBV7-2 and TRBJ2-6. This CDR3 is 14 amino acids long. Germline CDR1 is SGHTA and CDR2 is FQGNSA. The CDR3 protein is CASGWASGANVLTF.

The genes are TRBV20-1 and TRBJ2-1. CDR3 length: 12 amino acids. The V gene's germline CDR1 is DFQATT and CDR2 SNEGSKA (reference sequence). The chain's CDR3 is CSASREQNEQFF.

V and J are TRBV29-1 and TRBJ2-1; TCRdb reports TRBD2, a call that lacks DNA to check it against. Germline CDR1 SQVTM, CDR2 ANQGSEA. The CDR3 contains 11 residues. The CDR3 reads CSVVEGYEQFF.

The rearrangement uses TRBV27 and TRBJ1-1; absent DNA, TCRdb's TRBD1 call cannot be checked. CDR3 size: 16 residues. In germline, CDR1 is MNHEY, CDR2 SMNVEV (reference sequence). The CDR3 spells CASSPAPTGLNTEAFF.

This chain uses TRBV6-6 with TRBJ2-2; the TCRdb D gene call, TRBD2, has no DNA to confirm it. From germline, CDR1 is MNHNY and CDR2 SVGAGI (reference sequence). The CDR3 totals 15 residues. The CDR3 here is CASGTSGLNTGELFF.

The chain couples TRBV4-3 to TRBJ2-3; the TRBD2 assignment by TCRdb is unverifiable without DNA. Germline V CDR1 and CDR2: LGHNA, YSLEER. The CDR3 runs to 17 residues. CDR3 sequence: CASSQVPSGGGTDTQYF.

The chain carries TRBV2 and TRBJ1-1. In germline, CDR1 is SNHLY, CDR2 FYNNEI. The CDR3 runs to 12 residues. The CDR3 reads CASRDRETEAFF.

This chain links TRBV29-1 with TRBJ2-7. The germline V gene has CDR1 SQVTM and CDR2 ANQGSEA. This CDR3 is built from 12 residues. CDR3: CVVGDNSYEQYF.

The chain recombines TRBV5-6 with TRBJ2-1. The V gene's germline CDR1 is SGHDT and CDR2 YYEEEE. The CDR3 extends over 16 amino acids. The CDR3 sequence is CASSSYIGHGGNEQFF.

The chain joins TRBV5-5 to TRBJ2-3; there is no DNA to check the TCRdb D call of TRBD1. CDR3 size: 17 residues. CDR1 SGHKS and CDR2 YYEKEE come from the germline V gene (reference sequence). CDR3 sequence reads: CASSFTTPGTFTDTQYF. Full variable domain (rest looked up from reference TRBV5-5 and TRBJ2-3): DAGVTQSPTHLIKTRGQQVTLRCSPISGHKSVSWYQQVLGQGPQFIFQYYEKEERGRGNFPDRFSARQFPNYSSELNVNALLLGDSALYLCASSFTTPGTFTDTQYFGPGTRLTVL.

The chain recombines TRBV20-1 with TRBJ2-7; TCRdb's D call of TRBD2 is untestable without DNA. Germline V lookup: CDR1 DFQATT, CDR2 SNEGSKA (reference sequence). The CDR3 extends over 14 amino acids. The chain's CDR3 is CSARERGRPYEQYF.

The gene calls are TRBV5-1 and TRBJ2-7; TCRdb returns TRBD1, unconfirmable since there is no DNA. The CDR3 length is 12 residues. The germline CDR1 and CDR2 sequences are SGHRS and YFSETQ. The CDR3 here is CASSWTGYEQYF.

CDR3: CASSFSGGANTGELFF. J is TRBJ2-2 and V is TRBV13; the TCRdb D gene call, TRBD2, has no DNA to confirm it. Germline-derived CDR1 and CDR2 are PRHDT and FYEKMQ (reference sequence). CDR3 length equals 16 residues.

CDR3 sequence: CSVAPDSYNEQFF. The chain employs TRBV29-1 and TRBJ2-1. CDR3 size: 13 residues. Germline CDR1 SQVTM, CDR2 ANQGSEA.